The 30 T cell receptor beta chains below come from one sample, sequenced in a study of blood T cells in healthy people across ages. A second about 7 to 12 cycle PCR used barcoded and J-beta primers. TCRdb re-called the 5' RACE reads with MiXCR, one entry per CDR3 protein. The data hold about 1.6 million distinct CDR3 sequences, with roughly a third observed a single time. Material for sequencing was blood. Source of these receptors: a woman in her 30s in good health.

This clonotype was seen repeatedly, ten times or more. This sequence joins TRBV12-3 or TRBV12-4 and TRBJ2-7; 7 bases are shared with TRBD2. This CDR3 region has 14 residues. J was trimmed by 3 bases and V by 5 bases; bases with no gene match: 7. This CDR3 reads CASSPGLVVYEQYF. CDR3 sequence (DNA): TGTGCCAGCAGTCCAGGACTAGTGGTCTACGAGCAGTACTTC.

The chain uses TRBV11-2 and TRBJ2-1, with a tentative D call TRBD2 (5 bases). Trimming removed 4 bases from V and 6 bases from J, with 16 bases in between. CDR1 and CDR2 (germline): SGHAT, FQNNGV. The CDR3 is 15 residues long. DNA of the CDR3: TGTGCCAGCAGCTCCGACTCTACTAGTACCAATGAGCAGTTCTTC. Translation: CASSSDSTSTNEQFF.

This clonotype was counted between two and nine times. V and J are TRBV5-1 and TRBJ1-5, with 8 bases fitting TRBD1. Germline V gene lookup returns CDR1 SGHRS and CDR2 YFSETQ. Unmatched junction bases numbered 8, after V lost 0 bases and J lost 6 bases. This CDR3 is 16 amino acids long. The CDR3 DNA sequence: TGCGCCAGCAGCTTGGGACCGACAGGGGACGGTCAGCCCCAGCATTTT. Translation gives CASSLGPTGDGQPQHF.

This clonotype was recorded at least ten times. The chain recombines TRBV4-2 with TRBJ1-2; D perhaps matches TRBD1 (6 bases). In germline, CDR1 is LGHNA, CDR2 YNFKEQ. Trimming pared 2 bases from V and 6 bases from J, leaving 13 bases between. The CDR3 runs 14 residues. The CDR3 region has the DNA TGTGCCAGCAGCCAACGTGACAGGAACCATGGCTACACCTTC. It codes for CASSQRDRNHGYTF.

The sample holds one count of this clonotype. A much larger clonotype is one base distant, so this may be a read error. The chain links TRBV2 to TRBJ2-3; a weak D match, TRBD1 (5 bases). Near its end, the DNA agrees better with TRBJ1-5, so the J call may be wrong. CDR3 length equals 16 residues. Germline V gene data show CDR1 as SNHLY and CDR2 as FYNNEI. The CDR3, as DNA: TGTGCCAGCAGTGAAGGTAGCGGGGCAAACACAGATACGCAGCATTTT. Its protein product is CASSEGSGANTDTQHF.

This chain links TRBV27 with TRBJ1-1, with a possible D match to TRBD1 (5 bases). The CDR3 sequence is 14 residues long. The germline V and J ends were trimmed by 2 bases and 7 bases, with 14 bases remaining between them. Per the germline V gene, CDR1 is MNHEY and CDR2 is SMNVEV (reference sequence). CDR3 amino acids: CASSLAGGEIEAFF. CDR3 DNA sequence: TGTGCCAGCAGTTTAGCCGGGGGTGAGATTGAAGCTTTCTTT.

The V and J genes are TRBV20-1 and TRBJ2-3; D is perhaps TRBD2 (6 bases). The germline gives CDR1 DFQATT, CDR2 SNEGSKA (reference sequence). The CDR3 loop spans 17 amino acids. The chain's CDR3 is CAPGLGGGDPSTDTQYF. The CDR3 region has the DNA TGCGCCCCGGGGTTGGGTGGAGGGGACCCTAGCACAGATACGCAGTATTTT.

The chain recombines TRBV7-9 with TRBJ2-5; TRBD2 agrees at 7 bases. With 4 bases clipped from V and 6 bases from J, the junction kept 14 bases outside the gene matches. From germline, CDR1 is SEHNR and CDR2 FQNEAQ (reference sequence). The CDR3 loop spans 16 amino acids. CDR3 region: CASSSPGSGDWKTQYF. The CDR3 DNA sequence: TGTGCCAGCAGCTCCCCGGGGAGCGGGGACTGGAAGACCCAGTACTTC.

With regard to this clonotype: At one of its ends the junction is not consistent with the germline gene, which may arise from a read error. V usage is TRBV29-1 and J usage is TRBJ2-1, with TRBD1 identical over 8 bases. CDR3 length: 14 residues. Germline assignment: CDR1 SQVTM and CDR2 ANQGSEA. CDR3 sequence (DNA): TGCAGCGTTGGCGGACAGGGTTTCCACAATGAGCAGTTCTTT. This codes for CSVGGQGFHNEQFF.

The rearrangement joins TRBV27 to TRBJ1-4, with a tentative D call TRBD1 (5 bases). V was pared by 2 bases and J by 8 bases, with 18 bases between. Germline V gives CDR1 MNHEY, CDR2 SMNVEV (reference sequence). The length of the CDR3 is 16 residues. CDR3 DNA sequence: TGTGCCAGCAGTTTAGGGGCTAGCTATCCGGGGGAAAAACTGTTTTTT. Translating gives CASSLGASYPGEKLFF.

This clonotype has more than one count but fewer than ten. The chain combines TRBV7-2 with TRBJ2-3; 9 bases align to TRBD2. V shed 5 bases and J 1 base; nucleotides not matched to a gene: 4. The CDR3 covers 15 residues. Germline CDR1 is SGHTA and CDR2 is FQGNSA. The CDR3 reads CASSKREVGTDTQYF. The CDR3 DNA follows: TGTGCCAGCAGCAAGCGGGAGGTGGGCACAGATACGCAGTATTTT.

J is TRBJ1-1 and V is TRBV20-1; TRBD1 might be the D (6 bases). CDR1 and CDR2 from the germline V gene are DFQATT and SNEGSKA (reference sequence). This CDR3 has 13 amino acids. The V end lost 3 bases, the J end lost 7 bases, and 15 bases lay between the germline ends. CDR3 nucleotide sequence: TGCAGTGCTAGGGGCAGGGGTTTGAGTGAAGCTTTCTTT. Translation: CSARGRGLSEAFF.

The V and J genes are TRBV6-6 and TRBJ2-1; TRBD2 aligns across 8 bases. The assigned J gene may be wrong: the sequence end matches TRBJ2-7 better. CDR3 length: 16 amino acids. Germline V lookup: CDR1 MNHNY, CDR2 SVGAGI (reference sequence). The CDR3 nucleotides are TGTGCCAGCAGTTACTCGAGGGTAGCGGGAAGTAATGAGCAGTACTTC. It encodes CASSYSRVAGSNEQYF.

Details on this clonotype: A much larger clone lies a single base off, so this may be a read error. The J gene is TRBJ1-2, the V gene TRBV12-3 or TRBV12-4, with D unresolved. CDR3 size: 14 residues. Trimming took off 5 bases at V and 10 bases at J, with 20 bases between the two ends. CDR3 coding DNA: TGTGCCAGCAGTAGAAGTCGGGGAGATGATGACTACACCTTC. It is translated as CASSRSRGDDDYTF.

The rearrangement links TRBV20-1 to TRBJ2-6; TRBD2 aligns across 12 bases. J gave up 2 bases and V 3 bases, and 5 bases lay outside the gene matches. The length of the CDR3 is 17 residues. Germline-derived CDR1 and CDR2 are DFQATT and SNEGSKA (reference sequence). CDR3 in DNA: TGCAGTGCTAGTCTACGACTAGCGGGAGCTGGGGCCAACGTCCTGACTTTC. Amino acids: CSASLRLAGAGANVLTF.

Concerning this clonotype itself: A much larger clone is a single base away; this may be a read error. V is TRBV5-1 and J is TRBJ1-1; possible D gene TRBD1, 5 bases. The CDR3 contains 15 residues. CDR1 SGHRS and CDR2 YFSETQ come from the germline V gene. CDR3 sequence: CTSSSVGDGDTEAFF. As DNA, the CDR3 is TGCACCAGCAGCTCGGTGGGGGACGGCGACACTGAAGCTTTCTTT.

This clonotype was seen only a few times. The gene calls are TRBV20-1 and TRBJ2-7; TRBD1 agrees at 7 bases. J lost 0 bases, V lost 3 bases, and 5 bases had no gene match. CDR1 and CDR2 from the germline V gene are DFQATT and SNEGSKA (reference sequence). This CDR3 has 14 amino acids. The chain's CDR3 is CSARGDRFSYEQYF. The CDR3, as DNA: TGCAGTGCTAGGGGGGACAGATTCTCCTACGAGCAGTACTTC.

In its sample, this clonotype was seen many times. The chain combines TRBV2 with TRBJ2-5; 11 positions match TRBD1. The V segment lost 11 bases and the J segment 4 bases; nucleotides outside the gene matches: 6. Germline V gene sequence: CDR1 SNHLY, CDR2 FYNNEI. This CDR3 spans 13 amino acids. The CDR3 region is CASSGTGGETQYF. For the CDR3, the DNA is TGTGCCTCGTCCGGGACAGGGGGAGAGACCCAGTACTTC.

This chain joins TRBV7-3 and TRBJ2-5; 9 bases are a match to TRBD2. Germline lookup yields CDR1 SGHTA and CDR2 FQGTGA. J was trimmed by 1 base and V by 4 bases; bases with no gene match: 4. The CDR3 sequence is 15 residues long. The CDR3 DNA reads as TGTGCCAGCAGCTCTAGCGGGGCTCCCCAAGAGACCCAGTACTTC. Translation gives CASSSSGAPQETQYF. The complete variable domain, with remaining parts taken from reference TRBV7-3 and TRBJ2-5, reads GAGVSQTPSNKVTEKGKYVELRCDPISGHTALYWYRQSLGQGPEFLIYFQGTGAADDSGLPNDRFFAVRPEGSVSTLKIQRTERGDSAVYLCASSSSGAPQETQYFGPGTRLLVL.

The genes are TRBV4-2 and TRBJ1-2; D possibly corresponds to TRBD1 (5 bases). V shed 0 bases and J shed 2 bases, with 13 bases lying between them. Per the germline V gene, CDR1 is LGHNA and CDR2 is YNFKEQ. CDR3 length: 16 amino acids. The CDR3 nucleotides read TGTGCCAGCAGCCAAGAGTGGGGGGAGGGCAACTATGGCTACACCTTC. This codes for CASSQEWGEGNYGYTF.

CDR3: CASRTGTGAGYTF. Here the CDR3 DNA reads TGTGCCAGCAGAACCGGGACAGGTGCTGGCTACACCTTC. The J gene is TRBJ1-2, the V gene TRBV28; 8 bases match TRBD1. This CDR3 region has 13 residues. Germline V gene data show CDR1 as MDHEN and CDR2 as SYDVKM. V dropped 6 bases and J dropped 7; count of bases not matched to a gene: 7.

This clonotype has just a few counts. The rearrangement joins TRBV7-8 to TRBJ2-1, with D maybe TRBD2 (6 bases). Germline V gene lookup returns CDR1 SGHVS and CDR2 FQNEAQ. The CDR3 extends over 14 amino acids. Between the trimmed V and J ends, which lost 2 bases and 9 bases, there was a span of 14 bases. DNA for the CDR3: TGTGCCAGCAGCTTAATGGGGGGAGCGAGTGAGCAGTTCTTC. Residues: CASSLMGGASEQFF.

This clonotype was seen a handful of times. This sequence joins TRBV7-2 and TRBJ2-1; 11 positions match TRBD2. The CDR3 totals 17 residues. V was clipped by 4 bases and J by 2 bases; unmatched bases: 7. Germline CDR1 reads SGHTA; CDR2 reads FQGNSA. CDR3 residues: CASSYRTSGPAYNEQFF. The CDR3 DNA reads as TGTGCCAGCAGCTACAGGACTAGCGGGCCTGCCTACAATGAGCAGTTCTTC.

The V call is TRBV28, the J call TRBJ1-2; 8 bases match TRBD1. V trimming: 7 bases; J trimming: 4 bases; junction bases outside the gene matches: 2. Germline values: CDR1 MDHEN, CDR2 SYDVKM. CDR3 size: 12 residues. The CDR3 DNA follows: TGTGCCAGCAAGGGACAGGTCTATGGCTACACCTTC. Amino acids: CASKGQVYGYTF.

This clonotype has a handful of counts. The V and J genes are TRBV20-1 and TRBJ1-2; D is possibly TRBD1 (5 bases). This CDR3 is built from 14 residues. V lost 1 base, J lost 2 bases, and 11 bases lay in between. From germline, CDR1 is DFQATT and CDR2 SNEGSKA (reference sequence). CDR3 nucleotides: TGCAGTGCTAGAGCGAGGGACGGCAACTATGGCTACACCTTC. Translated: CSARARDGNYGYTF.

CDR3 nucleotide sequence: TGTGCCAGCAGCTTCCAGGGGTCCTCACCCCTCCACTTT. It specifies CASSFQGSSPLHF. The chain combines TRBV11-2 with TRBJ1-6; the D gene is possibly TRBD1 (6 bases). The ends were cut back, 3 bases at V and 10 bases at J, with 10 bases in the middle. The CDR3 is 13 residues long. CDR1 is SGHAT and CDR2 is FQNNGV in the germline V gene.

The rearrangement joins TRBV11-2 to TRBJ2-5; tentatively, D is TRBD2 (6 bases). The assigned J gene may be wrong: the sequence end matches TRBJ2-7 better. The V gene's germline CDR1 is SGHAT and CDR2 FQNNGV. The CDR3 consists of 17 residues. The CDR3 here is CASSPSRVGDSPYEQYF. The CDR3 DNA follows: TGTGCCAGCAGCCCTAGTAGAGTAGGGGACTCTCCCTACGAGCAGTACTTC.

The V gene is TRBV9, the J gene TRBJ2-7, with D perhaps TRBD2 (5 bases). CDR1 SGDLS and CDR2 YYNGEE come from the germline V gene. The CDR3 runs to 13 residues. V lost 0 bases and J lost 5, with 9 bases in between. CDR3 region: CASSVGFSDEQYF. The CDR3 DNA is TGTGCCAGCAGCGTAGGATTTAGCGACGAGCAGTACTTC.

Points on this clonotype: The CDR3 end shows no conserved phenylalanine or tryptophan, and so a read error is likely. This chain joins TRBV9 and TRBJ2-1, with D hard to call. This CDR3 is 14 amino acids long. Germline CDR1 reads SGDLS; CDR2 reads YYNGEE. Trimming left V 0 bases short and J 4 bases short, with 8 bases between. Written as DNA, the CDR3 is TGTGCCAGCAGCGTAGCTTATGGGTACAATGAGCAGTTCTCC. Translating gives CASSVAYGYNEQFS.

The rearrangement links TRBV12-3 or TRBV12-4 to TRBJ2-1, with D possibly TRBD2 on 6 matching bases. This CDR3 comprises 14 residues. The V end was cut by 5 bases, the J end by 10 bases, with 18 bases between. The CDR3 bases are TGTGCCAGCAGTCCGGGACTCGGGTTCACGGAGCAGTTCTTC. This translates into CASSPGLGFTEQFF.